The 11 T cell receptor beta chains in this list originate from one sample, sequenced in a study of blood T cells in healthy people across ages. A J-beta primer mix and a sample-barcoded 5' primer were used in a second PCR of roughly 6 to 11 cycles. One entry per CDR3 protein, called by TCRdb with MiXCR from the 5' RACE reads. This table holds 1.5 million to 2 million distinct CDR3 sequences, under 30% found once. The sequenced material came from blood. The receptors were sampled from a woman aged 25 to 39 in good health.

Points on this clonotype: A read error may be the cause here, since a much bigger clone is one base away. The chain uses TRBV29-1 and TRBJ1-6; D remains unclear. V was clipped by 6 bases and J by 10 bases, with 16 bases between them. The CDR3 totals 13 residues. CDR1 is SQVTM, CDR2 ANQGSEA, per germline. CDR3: CSVVKSYGSPLHF. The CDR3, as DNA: TGCAGCGTGGTGAAAAGTTATGGGTCACCCCTCCACTTT.

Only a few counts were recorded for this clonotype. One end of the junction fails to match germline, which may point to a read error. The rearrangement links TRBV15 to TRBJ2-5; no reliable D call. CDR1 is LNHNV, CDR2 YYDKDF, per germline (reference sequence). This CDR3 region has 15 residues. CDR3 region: CAPSHRLETQETQYF. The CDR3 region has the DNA TGTGCCCCCAGCCACCGGTTGGAGACACAAGAGACCCAGTACTTC. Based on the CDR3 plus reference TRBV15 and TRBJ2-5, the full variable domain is DAMVIQNPRYQVTQFGKPVTLSCSQTLNHNVMYWYQQKSSQAPKLLFHYYDKDFNNEADTPDNFQSRRPNTSFCFLDIRSPGLGDTAMYLCAPSHRLETQETQYFGPGTRLLVL.

DNA of the CDR3: TGCGCCAGCAGCCAAGGGGGGGCAGCCTATGGCTACACCTTC. It yields the protein CASSQGGAAYGYTF. J is TRBJ1-2 and V is TRBV4-3; weak D call: TRBD1 (6 bases). Germline V gene data show CDR1 as LGHNA and CDR2 as YSLEER. V shed 1 base and J shed 4 bases, with 10 bases lying between them. The CDR3 consists of 14 residues.

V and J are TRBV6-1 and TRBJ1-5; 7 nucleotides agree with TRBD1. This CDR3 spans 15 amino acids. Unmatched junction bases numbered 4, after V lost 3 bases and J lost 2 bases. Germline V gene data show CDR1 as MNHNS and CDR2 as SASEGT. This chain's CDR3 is CASSDGGGGNQPQHF. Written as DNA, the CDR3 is TGTGCCAGCAGTGATGGAGGGGGCGGCAATCAGCCCCAGCATTTT.

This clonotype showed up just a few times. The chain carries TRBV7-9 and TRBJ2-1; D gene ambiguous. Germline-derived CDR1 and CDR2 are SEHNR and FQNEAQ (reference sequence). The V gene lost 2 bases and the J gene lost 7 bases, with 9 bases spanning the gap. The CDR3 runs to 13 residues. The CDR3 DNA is TGTGCCAGCAGCTTACAGAATGGGAATGAGCAGTTCTTC. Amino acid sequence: CASSLQNGNEQFF. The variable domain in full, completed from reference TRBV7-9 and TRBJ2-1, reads DTGVSQNPRHKITKRGQNVTFRCDPISEHNRLYWYRQTLGQGPEFLTYFQNEAQLEKSRLLSDRFSAERPKGSFSTLEIQRTEQGDSAMYLCASSLQNGNEQFFGPGTRLTVL.

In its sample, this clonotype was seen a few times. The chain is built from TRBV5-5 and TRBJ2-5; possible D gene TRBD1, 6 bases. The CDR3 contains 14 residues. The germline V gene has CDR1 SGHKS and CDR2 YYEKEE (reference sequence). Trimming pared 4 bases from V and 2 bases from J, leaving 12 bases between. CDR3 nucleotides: TGTGCCAGCAGCAGGACAGCCACACAAGAGACCCAGTACTTC. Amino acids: CASSRTATQETQYF.

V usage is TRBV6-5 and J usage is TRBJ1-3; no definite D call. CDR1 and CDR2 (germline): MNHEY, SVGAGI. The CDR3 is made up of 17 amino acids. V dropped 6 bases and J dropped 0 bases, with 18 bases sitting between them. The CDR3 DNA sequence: TGTGCCAGCAGCCCTATTTTAACCCGAGGCTCTGGAAACACCATATATTTT. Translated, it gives CASSPILTRGSGNTIYF.

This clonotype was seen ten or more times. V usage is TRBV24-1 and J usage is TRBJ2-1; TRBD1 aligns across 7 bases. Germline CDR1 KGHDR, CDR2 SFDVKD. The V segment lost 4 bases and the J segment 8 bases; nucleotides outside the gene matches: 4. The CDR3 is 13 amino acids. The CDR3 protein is CATSEGQFHEQFF. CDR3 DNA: TGTGCCACCAGTGAGGGACAGTTCCATGAGCAGTTCTTC.

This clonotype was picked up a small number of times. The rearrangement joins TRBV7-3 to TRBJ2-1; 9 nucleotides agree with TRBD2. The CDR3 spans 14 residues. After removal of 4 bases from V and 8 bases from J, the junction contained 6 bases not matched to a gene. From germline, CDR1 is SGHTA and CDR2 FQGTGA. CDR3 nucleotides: TGTGCCAGCAGCTCGCGGGGGGGCGGGCATGAGCAGTTCTTC. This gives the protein CASSSRGGGHEQFF.

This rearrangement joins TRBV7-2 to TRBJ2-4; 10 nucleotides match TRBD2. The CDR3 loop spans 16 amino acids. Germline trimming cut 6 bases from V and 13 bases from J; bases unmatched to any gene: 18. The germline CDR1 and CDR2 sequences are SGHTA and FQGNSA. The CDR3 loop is CASSSRTSGSAYKQYF. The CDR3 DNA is TGTGCCAGCAGTTCACGGACTAGCGGAAGTGCCTACAAGCAGTACTTC.

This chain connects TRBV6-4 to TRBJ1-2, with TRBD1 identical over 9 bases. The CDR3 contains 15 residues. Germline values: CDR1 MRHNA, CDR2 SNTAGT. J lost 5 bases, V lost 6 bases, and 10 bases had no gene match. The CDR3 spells CASSRDRESPYGYTF. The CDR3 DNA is TGTGCCAGCAGCCGGGACAGGGAAAGCCCTTATGGCTACACCTTC.